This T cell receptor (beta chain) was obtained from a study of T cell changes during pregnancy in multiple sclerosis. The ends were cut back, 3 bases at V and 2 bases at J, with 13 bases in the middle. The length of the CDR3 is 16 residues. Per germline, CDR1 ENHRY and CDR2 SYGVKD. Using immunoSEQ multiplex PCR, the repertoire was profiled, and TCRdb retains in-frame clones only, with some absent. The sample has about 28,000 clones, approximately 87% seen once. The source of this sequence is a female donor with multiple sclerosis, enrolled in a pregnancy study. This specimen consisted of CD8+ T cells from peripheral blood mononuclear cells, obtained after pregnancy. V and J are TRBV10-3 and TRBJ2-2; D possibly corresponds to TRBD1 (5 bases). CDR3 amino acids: CAISDSTDLNTGELFF. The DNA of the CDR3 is TGTGCCATCAGTGATTCGACAGATTTAAACACCGGGGAGCTGTTTTTT.